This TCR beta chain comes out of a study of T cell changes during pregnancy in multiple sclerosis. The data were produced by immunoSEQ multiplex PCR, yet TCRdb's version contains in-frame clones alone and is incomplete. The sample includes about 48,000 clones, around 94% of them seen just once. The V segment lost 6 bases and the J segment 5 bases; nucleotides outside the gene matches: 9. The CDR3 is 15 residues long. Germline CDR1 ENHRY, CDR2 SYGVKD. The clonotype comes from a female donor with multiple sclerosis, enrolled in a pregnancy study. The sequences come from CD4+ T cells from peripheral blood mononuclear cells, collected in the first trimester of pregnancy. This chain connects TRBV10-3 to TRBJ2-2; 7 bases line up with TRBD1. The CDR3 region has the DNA TGTGCCATCAGCGCCCGGAGACAGGGAACCGGGGAGCTGTTTTTT. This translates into CAISARRQGTGELFF.